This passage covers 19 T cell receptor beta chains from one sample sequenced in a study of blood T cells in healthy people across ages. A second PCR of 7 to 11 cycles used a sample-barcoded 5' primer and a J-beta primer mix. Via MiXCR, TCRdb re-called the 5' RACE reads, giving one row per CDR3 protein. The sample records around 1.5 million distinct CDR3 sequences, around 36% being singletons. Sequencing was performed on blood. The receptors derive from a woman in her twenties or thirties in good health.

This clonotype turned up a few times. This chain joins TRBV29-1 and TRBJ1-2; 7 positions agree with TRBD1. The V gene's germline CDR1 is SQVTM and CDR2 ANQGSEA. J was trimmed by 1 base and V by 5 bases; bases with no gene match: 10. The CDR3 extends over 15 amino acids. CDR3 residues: CSVWDSLYLNYGYTF. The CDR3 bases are TGCAGCGTTTGGGACAGCCTATATCTTAACTATGGCTACACCTTC.

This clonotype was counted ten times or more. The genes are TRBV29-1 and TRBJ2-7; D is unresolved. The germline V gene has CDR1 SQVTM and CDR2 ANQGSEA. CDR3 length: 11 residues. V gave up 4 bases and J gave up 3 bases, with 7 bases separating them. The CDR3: CSVAFDYEQYF. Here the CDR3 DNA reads TGCAGCGTTGCTTTCGACTACGAGCAGTACTTC.

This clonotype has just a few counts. DNA of the CDR3: TGTGCCAGCAGGAGACAGGGGAACGAGCAGTACTTC. This sequence encodes CASRRQGNEQYF. The rearrangement uses TRBV6-5 and TRBJ2-7; TRBD1 agrees at 8 bases. The CDR3 length is 12 residues. The V segment lost 6 bases and the J segment 5 bases; nucleotides outside the gene matches: 3. Germline V lookup: CDR1 MNHEY, CDR2 SVGAGI.

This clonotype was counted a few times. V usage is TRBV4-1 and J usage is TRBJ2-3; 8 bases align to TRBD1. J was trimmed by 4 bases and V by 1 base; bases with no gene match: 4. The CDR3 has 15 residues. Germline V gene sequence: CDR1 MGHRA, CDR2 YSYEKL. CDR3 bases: TGCGCCAGCAGCCAAGTGCAGGGGGCTCCAGATACGCAGTATTTT. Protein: CASSQVQGAPDTQYF.

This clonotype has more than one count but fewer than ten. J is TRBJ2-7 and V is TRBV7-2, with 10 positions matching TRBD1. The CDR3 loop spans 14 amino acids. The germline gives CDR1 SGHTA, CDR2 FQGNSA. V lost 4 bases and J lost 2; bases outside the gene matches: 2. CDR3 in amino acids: CASSYDRGPYEQYF. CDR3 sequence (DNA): TGTGCCAGCAGCTACGACAGGGGGCCCTACGAGCAGTACTTC.

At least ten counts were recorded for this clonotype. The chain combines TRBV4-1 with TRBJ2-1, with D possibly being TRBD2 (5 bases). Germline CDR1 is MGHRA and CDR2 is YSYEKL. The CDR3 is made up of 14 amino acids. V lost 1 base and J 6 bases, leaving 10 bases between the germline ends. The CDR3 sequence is CASSQARESNEQFF. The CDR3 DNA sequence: TGCGCCAGCAGCCAAGCCCGGGAAAGCAATGAGCAGTTCTTC.

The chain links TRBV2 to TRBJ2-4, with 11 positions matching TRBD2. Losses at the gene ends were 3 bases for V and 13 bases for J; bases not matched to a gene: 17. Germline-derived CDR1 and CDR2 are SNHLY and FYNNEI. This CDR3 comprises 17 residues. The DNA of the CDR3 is TGTGCCAGCAGTGATGATGTAGCGGGAGGGAGCTTTACGACGCAGTACTTC. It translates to CASSDDVAGGSFTTQYF.

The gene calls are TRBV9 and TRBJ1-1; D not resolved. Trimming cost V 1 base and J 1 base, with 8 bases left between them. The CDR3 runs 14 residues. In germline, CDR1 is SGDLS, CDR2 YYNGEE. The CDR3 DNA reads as TGTGCCAGCAGCGTATCCGGTTCGAACACTGAAGCTTTCTTT. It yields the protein CASSVSGSNTEAFF.

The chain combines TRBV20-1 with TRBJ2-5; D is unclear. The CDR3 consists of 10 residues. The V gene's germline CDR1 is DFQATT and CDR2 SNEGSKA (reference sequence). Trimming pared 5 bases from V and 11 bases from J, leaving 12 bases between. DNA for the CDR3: TGCAGTGCTTGGTCTAATGAGCAGTACTTC. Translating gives CSAWSNEQYF.

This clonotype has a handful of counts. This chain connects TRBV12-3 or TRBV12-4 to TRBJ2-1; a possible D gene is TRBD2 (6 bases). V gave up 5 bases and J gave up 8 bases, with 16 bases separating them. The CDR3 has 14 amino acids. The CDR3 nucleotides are TGTGCCAGCAGTCCCCGGGAAGCGGGCGATGAGCAGTTCTTC. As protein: CASSPREAGDEQFF.

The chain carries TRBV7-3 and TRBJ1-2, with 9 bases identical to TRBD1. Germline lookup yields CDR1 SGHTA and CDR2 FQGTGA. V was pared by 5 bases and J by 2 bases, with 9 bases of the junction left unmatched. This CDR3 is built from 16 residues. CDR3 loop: CASSPEGQGHNYGYTF. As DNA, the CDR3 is TGTGCCAGCAGCCCCGAGGGACAGGGCCACAACTATGGCTACACCTTC.

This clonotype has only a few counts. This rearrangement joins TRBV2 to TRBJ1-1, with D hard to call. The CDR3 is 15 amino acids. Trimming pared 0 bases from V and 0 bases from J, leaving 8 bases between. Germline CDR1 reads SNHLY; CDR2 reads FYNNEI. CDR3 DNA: TGTGCCAGCAGTGAAGCGGCCAGATTGAACACTGAAGCTTTCTTT. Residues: CASSEAARLNTEAFF.

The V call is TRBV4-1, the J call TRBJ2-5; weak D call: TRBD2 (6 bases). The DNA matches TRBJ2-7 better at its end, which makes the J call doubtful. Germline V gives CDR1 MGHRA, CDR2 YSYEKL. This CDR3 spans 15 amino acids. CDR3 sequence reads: CASSPKGGATYEQYF. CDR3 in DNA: TGCGCCAGCAGCCCAAAGGGCGGGGCCACCTACGAGCAGTACTTC.

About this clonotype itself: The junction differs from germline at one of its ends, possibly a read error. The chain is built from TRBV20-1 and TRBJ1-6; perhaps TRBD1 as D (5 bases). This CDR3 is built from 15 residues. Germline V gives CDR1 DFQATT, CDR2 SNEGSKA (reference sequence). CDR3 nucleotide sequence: TGCAGTGCTAGAGATCGGGGGACCAGGGATTCACCCCCCCACTTT. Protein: CSARDRGTRDSPPHF.

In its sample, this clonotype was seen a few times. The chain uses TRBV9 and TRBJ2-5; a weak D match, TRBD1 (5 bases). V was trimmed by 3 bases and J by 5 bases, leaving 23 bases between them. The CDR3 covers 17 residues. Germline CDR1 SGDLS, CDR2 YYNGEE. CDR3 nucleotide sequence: TGTGCCAGCAGCGCTTCCTCCGCGGCAGGGTTGAGGGAGACCCAGTACTTC. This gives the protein CASSASSAAGLRETQYF.

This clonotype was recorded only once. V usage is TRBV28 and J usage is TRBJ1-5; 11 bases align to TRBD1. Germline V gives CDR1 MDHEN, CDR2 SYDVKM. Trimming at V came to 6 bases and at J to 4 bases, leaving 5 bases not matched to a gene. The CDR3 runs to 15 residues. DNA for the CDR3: TGTGCCAGCAGGTATGGACAGGGGGCGAATCAGCCCCAGCATTTT. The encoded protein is CASRYGQGANQPQHF.

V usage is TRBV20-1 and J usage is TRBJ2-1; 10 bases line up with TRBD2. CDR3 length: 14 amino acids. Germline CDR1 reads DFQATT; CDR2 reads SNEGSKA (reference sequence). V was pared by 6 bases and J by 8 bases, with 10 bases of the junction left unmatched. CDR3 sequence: CSADGPSGSDEQFF. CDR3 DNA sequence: TGCAGTGCCGACGGCCCTAGCGGGAGTGATGAGCAGTTCTTC.

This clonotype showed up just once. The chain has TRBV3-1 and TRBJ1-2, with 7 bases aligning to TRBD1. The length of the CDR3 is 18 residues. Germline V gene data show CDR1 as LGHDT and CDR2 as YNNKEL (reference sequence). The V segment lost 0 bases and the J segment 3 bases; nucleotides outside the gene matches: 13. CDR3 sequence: CASSQEGGGWRGHYGYTF. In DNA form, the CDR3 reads TGTGCCAGCAGCCAAGAAGGAGGGGGATGGAGGGGGCACTATGGCTACACCTTC.

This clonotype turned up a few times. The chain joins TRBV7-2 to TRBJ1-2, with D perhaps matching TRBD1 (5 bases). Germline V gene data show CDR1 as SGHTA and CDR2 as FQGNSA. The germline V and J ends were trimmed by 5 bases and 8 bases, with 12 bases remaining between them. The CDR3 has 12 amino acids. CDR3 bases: TGTGCCAGCAGCCTAACTCGGACAGGCTACACCTTC. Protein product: CASSLTRTGYTF.